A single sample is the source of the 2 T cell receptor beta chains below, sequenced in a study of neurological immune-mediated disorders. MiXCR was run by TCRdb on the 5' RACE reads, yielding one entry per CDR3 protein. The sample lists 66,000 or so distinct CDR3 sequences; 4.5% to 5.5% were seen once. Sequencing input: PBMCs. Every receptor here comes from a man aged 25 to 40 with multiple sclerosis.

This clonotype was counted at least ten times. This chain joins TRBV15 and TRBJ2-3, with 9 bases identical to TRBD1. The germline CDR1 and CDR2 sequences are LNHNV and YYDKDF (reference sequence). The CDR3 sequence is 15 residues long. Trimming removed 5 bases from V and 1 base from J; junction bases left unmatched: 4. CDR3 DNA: TGTGCCACCAGCCCATGGACAGGGGGCACAGATACGCAGTATTTT. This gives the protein CATSPWTGGTDTQYF.

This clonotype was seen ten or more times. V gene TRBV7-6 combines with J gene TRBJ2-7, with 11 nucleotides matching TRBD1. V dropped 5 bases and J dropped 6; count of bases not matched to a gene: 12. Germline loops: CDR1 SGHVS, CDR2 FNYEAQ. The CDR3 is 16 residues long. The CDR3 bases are TGTGCCAGCAGCCCGTCGCGGGGACAGGGGGAACCCGAGCAGTACTTC. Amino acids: CASSPSRGQGEPEQYF.